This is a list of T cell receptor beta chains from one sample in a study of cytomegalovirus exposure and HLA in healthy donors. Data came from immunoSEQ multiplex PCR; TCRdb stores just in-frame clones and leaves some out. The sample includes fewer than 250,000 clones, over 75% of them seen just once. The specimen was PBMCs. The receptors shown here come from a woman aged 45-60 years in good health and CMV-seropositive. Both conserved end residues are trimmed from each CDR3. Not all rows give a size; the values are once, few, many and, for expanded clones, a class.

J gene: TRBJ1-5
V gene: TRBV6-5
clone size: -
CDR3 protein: ASRRTVGEQPQH

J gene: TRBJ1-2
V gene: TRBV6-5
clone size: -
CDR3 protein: ASSRTGDGYT

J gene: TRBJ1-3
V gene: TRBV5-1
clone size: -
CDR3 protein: ASSPSGGYRNTIY

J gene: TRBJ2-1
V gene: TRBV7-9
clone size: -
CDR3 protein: ASSSSLGQGSNEQF

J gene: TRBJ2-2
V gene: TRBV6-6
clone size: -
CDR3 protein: ASSYSIGRDTGELF

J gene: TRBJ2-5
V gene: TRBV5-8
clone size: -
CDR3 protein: ASSSGWLAGVRQETQY

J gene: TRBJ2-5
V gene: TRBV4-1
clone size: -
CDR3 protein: ASSQRSRETQY

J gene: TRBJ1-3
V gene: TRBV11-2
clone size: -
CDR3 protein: ASRRVPGNTIY

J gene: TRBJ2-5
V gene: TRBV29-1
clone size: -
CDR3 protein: SVGGLLGETQY

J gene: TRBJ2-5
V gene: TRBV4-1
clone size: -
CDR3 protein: ASSQGTGEWETQY

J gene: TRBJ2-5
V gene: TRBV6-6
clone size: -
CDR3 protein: ANRAGAGHLGETQY

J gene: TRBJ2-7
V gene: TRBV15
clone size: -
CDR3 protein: ATSRDRGQGDEQY

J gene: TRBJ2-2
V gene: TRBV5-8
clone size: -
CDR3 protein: ASSFRSQGAGELF

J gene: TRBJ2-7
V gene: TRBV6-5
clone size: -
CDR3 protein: ASSSGGYEQY

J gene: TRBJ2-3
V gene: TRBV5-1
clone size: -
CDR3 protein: ASSNQQADTQY

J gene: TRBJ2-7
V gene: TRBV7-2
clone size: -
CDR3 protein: ASSLVREEQY

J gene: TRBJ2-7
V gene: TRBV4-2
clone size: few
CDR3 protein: ASSQAGGNTYEQY

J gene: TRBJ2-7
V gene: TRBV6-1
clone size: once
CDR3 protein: ASRETGELSYEQY

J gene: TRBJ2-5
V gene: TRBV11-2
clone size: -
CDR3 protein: ASSFGSGIQETQY

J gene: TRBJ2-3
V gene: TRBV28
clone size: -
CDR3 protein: ASSSTSGGAVDTQY

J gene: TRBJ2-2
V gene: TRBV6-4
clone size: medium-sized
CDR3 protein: ASSDQDTGELF

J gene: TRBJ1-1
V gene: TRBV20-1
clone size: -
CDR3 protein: SASGNTEAF

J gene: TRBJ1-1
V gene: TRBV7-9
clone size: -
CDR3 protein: ASSRILEATEAF

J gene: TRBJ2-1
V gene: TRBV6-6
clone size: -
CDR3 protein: ASHRVGYNEQF

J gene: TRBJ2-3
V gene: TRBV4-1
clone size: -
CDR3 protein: ASSQTGGFGTDTQY

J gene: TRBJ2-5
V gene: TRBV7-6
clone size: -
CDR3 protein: ASSLTWQGAWETQY

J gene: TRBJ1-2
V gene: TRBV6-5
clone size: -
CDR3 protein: ASSPSWDMGGYT

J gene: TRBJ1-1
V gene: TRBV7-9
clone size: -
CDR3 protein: ASSLVTDTEAF

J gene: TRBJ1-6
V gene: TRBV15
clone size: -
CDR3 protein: ATSRQALNSPLH

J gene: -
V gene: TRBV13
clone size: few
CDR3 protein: ASSSWAGALYEQY

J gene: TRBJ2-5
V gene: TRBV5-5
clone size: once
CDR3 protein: ASSLALRLPAYQETQY

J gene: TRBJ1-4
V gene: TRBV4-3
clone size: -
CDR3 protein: ASRLDPGQGGEKLF

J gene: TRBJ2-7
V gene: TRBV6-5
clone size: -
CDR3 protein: ASSYFGVFYEQY

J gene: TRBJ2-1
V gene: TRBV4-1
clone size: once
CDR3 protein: ASSQDRGYNEQF

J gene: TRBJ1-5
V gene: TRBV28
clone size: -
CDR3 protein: ASSLTVSNQPQH

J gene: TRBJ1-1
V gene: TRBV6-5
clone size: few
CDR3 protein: ASLGGGTEAF

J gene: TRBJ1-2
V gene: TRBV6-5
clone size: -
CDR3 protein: ASSYDRGSGYT

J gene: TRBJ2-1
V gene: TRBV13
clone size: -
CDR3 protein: ASTRRDREYNEQF

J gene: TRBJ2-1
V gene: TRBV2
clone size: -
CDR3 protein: ASSEASGGGLGEQF

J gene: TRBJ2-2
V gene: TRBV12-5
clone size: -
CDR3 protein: ASGLGRATGELF

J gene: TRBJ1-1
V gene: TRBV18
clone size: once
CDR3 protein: ASSEGQNTEAF

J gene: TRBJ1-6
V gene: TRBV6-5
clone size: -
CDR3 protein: ASSYSGQGKGSPLH

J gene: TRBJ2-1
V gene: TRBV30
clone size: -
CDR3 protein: ACSGQRSSSYNEQF

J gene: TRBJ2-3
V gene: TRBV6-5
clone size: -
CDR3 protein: ASRDRATDTQY

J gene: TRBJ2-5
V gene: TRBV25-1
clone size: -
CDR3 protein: ASRAGAQETQY

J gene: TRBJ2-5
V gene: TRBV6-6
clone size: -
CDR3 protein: ASSNDEASVLETQY

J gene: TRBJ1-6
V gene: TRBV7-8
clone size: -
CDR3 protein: ASSVGTGNSPLH

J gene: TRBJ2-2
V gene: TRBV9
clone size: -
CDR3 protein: ASSVVSSRPGELF

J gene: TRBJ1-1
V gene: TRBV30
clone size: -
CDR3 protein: AWRPNRGMNTEAF

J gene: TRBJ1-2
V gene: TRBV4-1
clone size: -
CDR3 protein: ASSQPWTGTDYGYT